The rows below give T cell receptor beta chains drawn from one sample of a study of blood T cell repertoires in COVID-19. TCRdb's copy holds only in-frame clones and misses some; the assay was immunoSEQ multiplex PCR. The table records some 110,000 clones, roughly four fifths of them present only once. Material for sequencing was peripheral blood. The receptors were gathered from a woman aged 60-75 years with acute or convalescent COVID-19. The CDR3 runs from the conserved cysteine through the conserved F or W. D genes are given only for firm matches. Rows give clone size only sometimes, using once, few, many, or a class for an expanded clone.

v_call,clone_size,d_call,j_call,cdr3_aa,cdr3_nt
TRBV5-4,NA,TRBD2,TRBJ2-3,CASSQGLGTDTQYF,TGTGCCAGCAGCCAGGGACTAGGAACAGATACGCAGTATTTT
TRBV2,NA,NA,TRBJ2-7,CASSVLSYEQYF,TGTGCCAGCAGTGTTCTCTCCTACGAGCAGTACTTC
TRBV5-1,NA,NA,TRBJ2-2,CASSLGGHSGTGELFF,TGCGCCAGCAGCTTGGGGGGACACAGTGGGACCGGGGAGCTGTTTTTT
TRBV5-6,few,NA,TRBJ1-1,CASSLARQGRGTEAFF,TGTGCCAGCAGCCTCGCTAGGCAGGGAAGGGGCACTGAAGCTTTCTTT
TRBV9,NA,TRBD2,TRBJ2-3,CASSSTRASGGLGDTQYF,TGTGCCAGCAGTTCGACCAGGGCTAGCGGGGGGCTGGGAGATACGCAGTATTTT
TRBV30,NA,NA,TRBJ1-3,CAWSVLQSGNTIYF,TGTGCCTGGAGTGTATTACAGTCTGGAAACACCATATATTTT
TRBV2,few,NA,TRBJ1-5,CASTRTSSNQPQHF,TGTGCCAGCACCCGGACTTCTAGCAATCAGCCCCAGCATTTT
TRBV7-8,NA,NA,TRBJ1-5,CASSPLNYYSNQPQHF,TGTGCCAGCAGCCCACTCAACTATTATAGCAATCAGCCCCAGCATTTT
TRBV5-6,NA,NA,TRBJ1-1,CASSLDLGMNTEAFF,TGTGCCAGCAGCTTGGACCTCGGGATGAACACTGAAGCTTTCTTT
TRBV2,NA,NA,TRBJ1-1,CASTQVETYTEAFF,TGTGCCAGCACCCAAGTCGAGACTTACACTGAAGCTTTCTTT
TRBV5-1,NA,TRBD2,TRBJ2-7,CASSETGLASYEQYF,TGCGCCAGCAGCGAAACGGGACTAGCCTCCTACGAGCAGTACTTC
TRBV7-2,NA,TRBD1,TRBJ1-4,CASSLGWSGGTVFNEKLFF,TGTGCCAGCAGCTTAGGCTGGTCAGGGGGGACCGTTTTTAATGAAAAACTGTTTTTT
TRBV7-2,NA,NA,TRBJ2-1,CASSLLNTGNEQFF,TGTGCCAGCAGCTTGTTGAATACTGGCAATGAGCAGTTCTTC
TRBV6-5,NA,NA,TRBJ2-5,CASMKGGRETQYF,TGTGCCAGCATGAAGGGGGGGAGGGAGACCCAGTACTTC
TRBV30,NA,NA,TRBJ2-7,CAWTPGSAYEQYF,TGTGCCTGGACGCCGGGGTCCGCTTACGAGCAGTACTTC
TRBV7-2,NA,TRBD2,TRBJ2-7,CASSSGGGEDEQYF,TGTGCCAGCAGCTCCGGCGGGGGGGAGGACGAGCAGTACTTC
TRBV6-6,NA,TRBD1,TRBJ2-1,CASSQPPTGTGPNEQFF,TGTGCCAGCAGTCAACCCCCCACCGGGACAGGACCCAATGAGCAGTTCTTC